This record concerns one T cell receptor beta chain sequence. This may be a read error, as it is one base from a much larger clone. The sample comes from a study of regulatory T cells in long-lasting Graves disease. This CDR3 spans 14 amino acids. Stated time point: newly diagnosed GD, antithyroid drugs for less than 3 months. Researchers made the TCR library from RNA that was extracted from PBMCs. Assembly of TCR beta libraries relied on iRepertoire HTBI primers together with Arm-PCR of CDR3 regions. TCRdb ran MiXCR on the multiplex PCR reads and lists one entry per CDR3 protein. There are 350,000 to 450,000 distinct CDR3 sequences in the sample; around 16% occur only once, and over 7.5% lies in the top ten. These records were also assigned to another study, of T cells in Graves' hyperthyroidism and ophthalmopathy. That report notes: First-round RT-PCR of the TCR CDR3 relied on the HTBI primer set. A median about 7 months before onset, the model predicted ophthalmopathy.

The chain is built from TRBV12-3 or TRBV12-4 and TRBJ2-7; no reliable D call. This receptor was identified in a middle-aged woman with Graves disease. This sample comprised peripheral blood mononuclear cells (PBMCs), obtained at new diagnosis, from a patient treated with antithyroid drugs. The CDR3 is CASSLVTTPYELYF. CDR3 in DNA: TGTGCCAGCAGTTTAGTCACTACACCCTACGAGCTGTACTTC.